The 7 T cell receptor beta chains in this list originate from one sample, sequenced in a study of blood T cell repertoires in COVID-19. The table came from immunoSEQ multiplex PCR; TCRdb's copy has only in-frame clones and leaves some out. The sample holds approximately 140,000 clones; roughly four fifths are singletons and the top ten take approximately 9%. The sequenced sample was peripheral blood. Receptors originate from a woman aged 80 or over in a cohort sampled during active or convalescent COVID-19.

V gene TRBV2 combines with J gene TRBJ2-1, with a weak D call TRBD2 (7 bases). This CDR3 comprises 15 residues. The V end lost 6 bases, the J end lost 6 bases, and 18 bases lay between the germline ends. The germline gives CDR1 SNHLY, CDR2 FYNNEI. CDR3 protein: CASRTLGGAGNEQFF. The CDR3 DNA follows: TGTGCCAGCAGAACCCTGGGGGGGGCTGGCAATGAGCAGTTCTTC.

The rearrangement uses TRBV11-2 and TRBJ2-5; D not resolved. There are 16 residues in the CDR3. V lost 5 bases, J lost 0 bases, and 16 bases lay in between. The germline CDR1 and CDR2 sequences are SGHAT and FQNNGV. In DNA form, the CDR3 reads TGTGCCAGCAGCCACAATCCCCGCGAGGACCAAGAGACCCAGTACTTC. Residues: CASSHNPREDQETQYF.

This clone was counted only a few times. The chain uses TRBV6-1 and TRBJ1-5; D might be TRBD1 (5 bases). In germline, CDR1 is MNHNS, CDR2 SASEGT. V lost 2 bases, J lost 3 bases, and 17 bases lay in between. CDR3 length: 17 residues. The CDR3, as DNA: TGTGCCAGCAGTGAAACCCGAGCAGGGCGGCTCAATCAGCCCCAGCATTTT. Amino acids: CASSETRAGRLNQPQHF.

The chain recombines TRBV6-2 or TRBV6-3 with TRBJ2-3, with D possibly being TRBD2 (5 bases). Germline V gene lookup returns CDR1 MNHEY and CDR2 SVGEGT. Trimming shortened V by 2 bases and J by 0 bases, and 18 bases separated the two germline ends. There are 18 residues in the CDR3. The DNA of the CDR3 is TGTGCCAGCAGTTACCCCCAACAAGACTACTTGAGCACAGATACGCAGTATTTT. It specifies CASSYPQQDYLSTDTQYF.

This chain uses TRBV19 with TRBJ2-2; 7 positions match TRBD2. The germline V gene has CDR1 LNHDA and CDR2 SQIVND (reference sequence). After removal of 7 bases from V and 5 bases from J, the junction contained 13 bases not matched to a gene. This CDR3 has 16 residues. CDR3: CASTLRRLADTGELFF. The CDR3 coding sequence is TGTGCCAGTACTCTCAGACGGCTAGCGGATACCGGGGAGCTGTTTTTT. The full variable domain, its missing parts supplied by reference TRBV19 and TRBJ2-2, is DGGITQSPKYLFRKEGQNVTLSCEQNLNHDAMYWYRQDPGQGLRLIYYSQIVNDFQKGDIAEGYSVSREKKESFPLTVTSAQKNPTAFYLCASTLRRLADTGELFFGEGSRLTVL.

The chain recombines TRBV11-2 with TRBJ1-3; D uncertain. This CDR3 is built from 15 residues. The V gene lost 5 bases and the J gene lost 0 bases, with 11 bases spanning the gap. Germline V lookup: CDR1 SGHAT, CDR2 FQNNGV. The CDR3 sequence: CASSGWSSSGNTIYF. The CDR3 DNA sequence: TGTGCCAGCAGCGGTTGGAGCAGCTCTGGAAACACCATATATTTT.

The rearrangement links TRBV12-3 or TRBV12-4 to TRBJ2-3; weak D call: TRBD2 (5 bases). Trimming left V 9 bases short and J 6 bases short, with 16 bases between. This CDR3 comprises 13 residues. In DNA form, the CDR3 reads TGTGCCAGTAGCCGCGGAGGAGCGGATACGCAGTATTTT. Its translation: CASSRGGADTQYF.